The rows below give T cell receptor beta chains drawn from one sample of a study of radiotherapy plus CTLA-4 blockade in lung cancer. Using immunoSEQ multiplex PCR, the repertoire was profiled, and TCRdb retains in-frame clones only, with some absent. The sample lists 84,000 or so clones, around 83% seen once, with roughly 15% in the top ten. Source: peripheral blood, taken from a patient treated with radiotherapy plus ipilimumab. The receptors were gathered from a human donor with non-small cell lung cancer that progressed on radiotherapy plus ipilimumab. The CDR3 runs from the conserved cysteine through the conserved F or W. D genes are given only for firm matches. Rows give clone size only sometimes, using once, few, many, or a class for an expanded clone.

d_call: TRBD1; v_call: TRBV28; j_call: TRBJ2-7; clone_size: NA; cdr3_nt: TGTGCCAGCAGTGGACAGGGTAACCGTTTCTCCTACGAGCAGTACTTC; cdr3_aa: CASSGQGNRFSYEQYF
d_call: NA; v_call: TRBV18; j_call: TRBJ2-3; clone_size: NA; cdr3_nt: TGTGCCAGCTCACCAGGCGCAACAGATACGCAGTATTTT; cdr3_aa: CASSPGATDTQYF
d_call: TRBD1; v_call: TRBV25-1; j_call: TRBJ1-2; clone_size: NA; cdr3_nt: TGTGCCAGCAAGGTTGGGGGGACAGATGGCTACACCTTC; cdr3_aa: CASKVGGTDGYTF
d_call: TRBD1; v_call: TRBV30; j_call: TRBJ1-2; clone_size: NA; cdr3_nt: TGTGCCTGGAGGAAGGGACAGCAGGTTACTCACTCATATGGCTACACCTTC; cdr3_aa: CAWRKGQQVTHSYGYTF
d_call: TRBD1; v_call: TRBV30; j_call: TRBJ1-2; clone_size: once; cdr3_nt: TGTGCCTGGAAGGGACAGGCCGTCTATGGCTACACCTTC; cdr3_aa: CAWKGQAVYGYTF
d_call: NA; v_call: TRBV4-3; j_call: TRBJ1-3; clone_size: NA; cdr3_nt: TGCGCCAGCAGCCAAGATCCGGAATCGTCTGGAAACACCATATATTTT; cdr3_aa: CASSQDPESSGNTIYF
d_call: NA; v_call: TRBV30; j_call: TRBJ2-1; clone_size: NA; cdr3_nt: TGTGCCTGGACCGGGGGATATGAGCAGTTCTTC; cdr3_aa: CAWTGGYEQFF
d_call: TRBD1; v_call: TRBV18; j_call: TRBJ1-4; clone_size: NA; cdr3_nt: TGTGCCAGCTCATCTCCGGGACAGGCACGATTCCCTTTTAATGAAAAACTGTTTTTT; cdr3_aa: CASSSPGQARFPFNEKLFF
d_call: NA; v_call: TRBV4-1; j_call: TRBJ1-2; clone_size: few; cdr3_nt: TGTGCCAGCAGCCGGGGACTGAAGTATGGCTACACCTTC; cdr3_aa: CASSRGLKYGYTF
d_call: NA; v_call: TRBV29-1; j_call: TRBJ1-2; clone_size: NA; cdr3_nt: TGCAGCGTTGTGTCCCCCACCTGGGTCTACACCTTC; cdr3_aa: CSVVSPTWVYTF
d_call: NA; v_call: TRBV27; j_call: TRBJ2-1; clone_size: few; cdr3_nt: TGTGCCAGCAGTTTCTTTCTACAGGGTCACAATGAGCAGTTCTTC; cdr3_aa: CASSFFLQGHNEQFF
d_call: TRBD1; v_call: TRBV27; j_call: TRBJ1-2; clone_size: NA; cdr3_nt: TGTGCCAGCACTACTTGGAGGACAGGGGTTGGCTACACCTTC; cdr3_aa: CASTTWRTGVGYTF
d_call: TRBD1; v_call: TRBV9; j_call: TRBJ2-3; clone_size: once; cdr3_nt: TGTGCCAGCAGCGTAGCCGGCAGGGGGCTTCCTGATAGCACAGATACGCAGTATTTT; cdr3_aa: CASSVAGRGLPDSTDTQYF
d_call: TRBD1; v_call: TRBV7-2; j_call: TRBJ2-7; clone_size: NA; cdr3_nt: TGTGCCAGCAGCTTCCAATCGGGACAGTCCTACGAGCAGTACTTC; cdr3_aa: CASSFQSGQSYEQYF
d_call: NA; v_call: TRBV19; j_call: TRBJ2-5; clone_size: NA; cdr3_nt: TGTGCCAGTAGTATAGACCCGGGGCCGGCCGTGGAGACCCAGTACTTC; cdr3_aa: CASSIDPGPAVETQYF
d_call: NA; v_call: TRBV28; j_call: TRBJ1-1; clone_size: few; cdr3_nt: TGTGCCAGCAGTCTCACGACAGCTGGCTCTGAAGCTTTCTTT; cdr3_aa: CASSLTTAGSEAFF
d_call: NA; v_call: TRBV19; j_call: TRBJ1-1; clone_size: NA; cdr3_nt: TGTGCCAGTAGTAGTTCGGGCCGAGGCACTGAAGCTTTCTTT; cdr3_aa: CASSSSGRGTEAFF
d_call: TRBD1; v_call: TRBV2; j_call: TRBJ1-1; clone_size: NA; cdr3_nt: TGTGCCAGCAGCGGGACAGGGGGCACTGAAGCTTTCTTT; cdr3_aa: CASSGTGGTEAFF
d_call: TRBD1; v_call: TRBV6-4; j_call: TRBJ1-5; clone_size: NA; cdr3_nt: TGTGCCAGCAGTGTGGACGGGCAGGGGGGACAGCCCCAGCATTTT; cdr3_aa: CASSVDGQGGQPQHF
d_call: NA; v_call: TRBV6-6; j_call: TRBJ1-4; clone_size: NA; cdr3_nt: TGTGCCAGCAGTTACGGCCGAACAACTAATGAAAAACTGTTTTTT; cdr3_aa: CASSYGRTTNEKLFF
d_call: NA; v_call: TRBV4-1; j_call: TRBJ1-5; clone_size: NA; cdr3_nt: TGCGCCAGCAGCCAAGCAATCGGCCGACGTCAGCCCCAGCATTTT; cdr3_aa: CASSQAIGRRQPQHF
d_call: NA; v_call: TRBV12-5; j_call: TRBJ2-3; clone_size: NA; cdr3_nt: TGTGCTAGTGGTTTGTACCCAGGAATCTCCACAGATACGCAGTATTTT; cdr3_aa: CASGLYPGISTDTQYF
d_call: NA; v_call: TRBV11-3; j_call: TRBJ2-7; clone_size: once; cdr3_nt: TGTGCCAGCAGCTTAGCCCCTCACCCCGGGACTTTCTACGAGCAGTACTTC; cdr3_aa: CASSLAPHPGTFYEQYF
d_call: TRBD2; v_call: TRBV5-5; j_call: TRBJ2-7; clone_size: NA; cdr3_nt: TGTGCCAGCAGCTTGGTACTAGCGAGCTACGAGCAGTACTTC; cdr3_aa: CASSLVLASYEQYF
d_call: TRBD1; v_call: TRBV25-1; j_call: TRBJ1-5; clone_size: NA; cdr3_nt: TGTGCCAGCAGTGAGACAGGGTTTGGTCAGCCCCAGCATTTT; cdr3_aa: CASSETGFGQPQHF
d_call: NA; v_call: TRBV5-1; j_call: TRBJ2-5; clone_size: once; cdr3_nt: TGCGCCAGCAGCTTGGGCATGGGCCATCAAGAGACCCAGTACTTC; cdr3_aa: CASSLGMGHQETQYF
d_call: TRBD2; v_call: TRBV6-6; j_call: TRBJ2-7; clone_size: NA; cdr3_nt: TGTGCCAGCAGTTACTCGACTAGCGAAAGCTCCTACGAGCAGTACTTC; cdr3_aa: CASSYSTSESSYEQYF
d_call: NA; v_call: TRBV7-2; j_call: TRBJ2-7; clone_size: medium-sized; cdr3_nt: TGTGCCAGCAGCCTCCTGACAGGAGCCGGTTACGAGCAGTACTTC; cdr3_aa: CASSLLTGAGYEQYF
d_call: NA; v_call: TRBV7-2; j_call: TRBJ2-6; clone_size: NA; cdr3_nt: TGTGCCAGCAGCTTAGCCGGGGCCAACGTCCTGACTTTC; cdr3_aa: CASSLAGANVLTF
d_call: NA; v_call: TRBV10-3; j_call: TRBJ1-2; clone_size: once; cdr3_nt: TGTGCCATCAGTGACTTCCGGGAGAACTATGGCTACACCTTC; cdr3_aa: CAISDFRENYGYTF
d_call: TRBD1; v_call: TRBV12-5; j_call: TRBJ1-2; clone_size: NA; cdr3_nt: TGTGCTAGTGGCACGGACAGGAACTTCTATGGCTACACCTTC; cdr3_aa: CASGTDRNFYGYTF
d_call: NA; v_call: TRBV27; j_call: TRBJ1-1; clone_size: NA; cdr3_nt: TGTGCCAGCAGTTTATCGAGGGGTTACACTGAAGCTTTCTTT; cdr3_aa: CASSLSRGYTEAFF
d_call: NA; v_call: TRBV11-3; j_call: TRBJ2-3; clone_size: NA; cdr3_nt: TGTGCCAGCAGCTCACCCTGGACAGATACGCAGTATTTT; cdr3_aa: CASSSPWTDTQYF
d_call: TRBD1; v_call: TRBV27; j_call: TRBJ1-2; clone_size: NA; cdr3_nt: TGTGCCAGCAGTAGACAGGGTGTGGACTATGGCTACACCTTC; cdr3_aa: CASSRQGVDYGYTF
d_call: TRBD1; v_call: TRBV7-3; j_call: TRBJ1-6; clone_size: NA; cdr3_nt: TGTGCCAGCAGCTTAACTCCGGACAGGGTTAATTCACCCCTCCACTTT; cdr3_aa: CASSLTPDRVNSPLHF
d_call: NA; v_call: TRBV6-5; j_call: TRBJ2-2; clone_size: NA; cdr3_nt: TGTGCCAGCAGTCAAAGGCGACAAACCGGGGAGCTGTTTTTT; cdr3_aa: CASSQRRQTGELFF
d_call: TRBD1; v_call: TRBV10-3; j_call: TRBJ2-2; clone_size: NA; cdr3_nt: TGTGCCATCAGGAGGGACAGGAACACCGGGGAGCTGTTTTTT; cdr3_aa: CAIRRDRNTGELFF
d_call: NA; v_call: TRBV4-2; j_call: TRBJ1-6; clone_size: NA; cdr3_nt: TGTGCCAGCAGCCAAGCCGAGGGCAGTCATAATTCACCCCTCCACTTT; cdr3_aa: CASSQAEGSHNSPLHF
d_call: TRBD2; v_call: TRBV6-1; j_call: TRBJ2-1; clone_size: NA; cdr3_nt: TGTGCCACTGGGGGGGTGACCAATCCCCAGTTCTTC; cdr3_aa: CATGGVTNPQFF
d_call: NA; v_call: TRBV11-3; j_call: TRBJ2-7; clone_size: NA; cdr3_nt: TGTGCCAGCAGCTTAGGGCTTGCCTACGAGCAGTACTTC; cdr3_aa: CASSLGLAYEQYF
d_call: TRBD2; v_call: TRBV5-1; j_call: TRBJ2-3; clone_size: NA; cdr3_nt: TGCGCCAGCAGCTTGGCGGGAGGGTACGGAGATACGCAGTATTTT; cdr3_aa: CASSLAGGYGDTQYF
d_call: TRBD1; v_call: TRBV28; j_call: TRBJ1-5; clone_size: NA; cdr3_nt: TGTGCCAGCAGTTTAACAGGGGGCAATCAGCCCCAGCATTTT; cdr3_aa: CASSLTGGNQPQHF
d_call: TRBD2; v_call: TRBV14; j_call: TRBJ2-1; clone_size: NA; cdr3_nt: TGTGCCAGCAGCCAACCGGGAGGGCCTTGGAATGAGCAGTTCTTC; cdr3_aa: CASSQPGGPWNEQFF
d_call: NA; v_call: TRBV6-5; j_call: TRBJ1-3; clone_size: NA; cdr3_nt: TGTGCCAGCAGTCGATCAACGTCCTCCGGAAACACCATATATTTT; cdr3_aa: CASSRSTSSGNTIYF
d_call: NA; v_call: TRBV11-1; j_call: TRBJ1-1; clone_size: NA; cdr3_nt: TGTGCCAGCAGCTTAGCTCCGAACACTGAAGCTTTCTTT; cdr3_aa: CASSLAPNTEAFF
d_call: NA; v_call: TRBV6-5; j_call: TRBJ2-7; clone_size: NA; cdr3_nt: TGTGCCAGCAGTTACGGGGCAGGGGCGGGGGAGCAGTACTTC; cdr3_aa: CASSYGAGAGEQYF
d_call: NA; v_call: TRBV29-1; j_call: TRBJ1-1; clone_size: NA; cdr3_nt: TGCAGCGTTGACAGGGGTGGGAACACTGAAGCTTTCTTT; cdr3_aa: CSVDRGGNTEAFF
d_call: NA; v_call: TRBV7-2; j_call: TRBJ1-6; clone_size: once; cdr3_nt: TGTGCCAGCAGCTTAGGGGGAGGGCCCTATAATTCACCCCTCCACTTT; cdr3_aa: CASSLGGGPYNSPLHF
d_call: NA; v_call: TRBV5-1; j_call: TRBJ2-3; clone_size: NA; cdr3_nt: TGCGCCAGCAGGGACGGGGGTAGCACAGATACGCAGTATTTT; cdr3_aa: CASRDGGSTDTQYF
d_call: NA; v_call: TRBV5-5; j_call: TRBJ1-5; clone_size: NA; cdr3_nt: TGTGCCAGCAGCCTCGGGGGGGCAGGAAGAAATCAGCCCCAGCATTTT; cdr3_aa: CASSLGGAGRNQPQHF
d_call: TRBD2; v_call: TRBV7-3; j_call: TRBJ2-3; clone_size: NA; cdr3_nt: TGTGCCAGCAGCTTATTCCGACTAGCGGGAGTCCTGAGCACAGATACGCAGTATTTT; cdr3_aa: CASSLFRLAGVLSTDTQYF
d_call: TRBD2; v_call: TRBV18; j_call: TRBJ2-7; clone_size: NA; cdr3_nt: TGTGCCAGCTCAGGCCCGGGACTAGCGGGAAGCCCCTACGAGCAGTACTTC; cdr3_aa: CASSGPGLAGSPYEQYF
d_call: TRBD1; v_call: TRBV7-9; j_call: TRBJ1-1; clone_size: NA; cdr3_nt: TGTGCCAGCAGCTTGGGACAGTTCGCCTCCACTGAAGCTTTCTTT; cdr3_aa: CASSLGQFASTEAFF
d_call: TRBD2; v_call: TRBV5-1; j_call: TRBJ2-3; clone_size: NA; cdr3_nt: TGCGCCAGCAGCTCCCGGGGCGATTACGGGGGGGCCTCAGATACGCAGTATTTT; cdr3_aa: CASSSRGDYGGASDTQYF
d_call: TRBD1; v_call: TRBV7-3; j_call: TRBJ2-1; clone_size: NA; cdr3_nt: TGTGCCAGCAGCTCGGACAGGGGGGGCTACAATGAGCAGTTCTTC; cdr3_aa: CASSSDRGGYNEQFF
d_call: NA; v_call: TRBV25-1; j_call: TRBJ1-5; clone_size: NA; cdr3_nt: TGTGCCCCGAGTTCCCCGGGAACCAAAAGAAGCAATCAGCCCCAGCATTTT; cdr3_aa: CAPSSPGTKRSNQPQHF